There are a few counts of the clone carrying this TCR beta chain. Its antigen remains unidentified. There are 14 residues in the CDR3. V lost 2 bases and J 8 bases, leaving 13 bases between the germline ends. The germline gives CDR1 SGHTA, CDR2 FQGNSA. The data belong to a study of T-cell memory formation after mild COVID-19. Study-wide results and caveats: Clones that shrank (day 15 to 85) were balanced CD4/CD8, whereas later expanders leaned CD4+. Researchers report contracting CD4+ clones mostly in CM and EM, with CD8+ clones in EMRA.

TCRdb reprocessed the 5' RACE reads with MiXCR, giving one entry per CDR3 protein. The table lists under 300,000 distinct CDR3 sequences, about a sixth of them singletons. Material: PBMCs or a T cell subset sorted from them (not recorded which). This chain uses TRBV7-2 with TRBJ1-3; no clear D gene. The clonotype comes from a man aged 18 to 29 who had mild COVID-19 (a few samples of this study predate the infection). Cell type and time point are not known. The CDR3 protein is CASSLRMRQDTIYF. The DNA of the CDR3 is TGTGCCAGCAGCTTAAGGATGCGCCAGGACACCATATATTTT.